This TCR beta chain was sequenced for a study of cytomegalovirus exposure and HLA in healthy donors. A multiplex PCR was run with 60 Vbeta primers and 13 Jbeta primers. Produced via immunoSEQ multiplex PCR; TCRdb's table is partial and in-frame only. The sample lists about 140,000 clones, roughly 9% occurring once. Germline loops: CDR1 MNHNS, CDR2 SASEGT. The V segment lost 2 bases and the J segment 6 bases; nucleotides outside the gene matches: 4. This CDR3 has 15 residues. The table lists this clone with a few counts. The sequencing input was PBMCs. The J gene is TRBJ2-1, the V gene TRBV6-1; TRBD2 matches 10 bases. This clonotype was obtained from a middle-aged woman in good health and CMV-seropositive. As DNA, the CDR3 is TGTGCCAGCAGTGAACTAGCGGGGGCCTCCAATGAGCAGTTCTTC. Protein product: CASSELAGASNEQFF.